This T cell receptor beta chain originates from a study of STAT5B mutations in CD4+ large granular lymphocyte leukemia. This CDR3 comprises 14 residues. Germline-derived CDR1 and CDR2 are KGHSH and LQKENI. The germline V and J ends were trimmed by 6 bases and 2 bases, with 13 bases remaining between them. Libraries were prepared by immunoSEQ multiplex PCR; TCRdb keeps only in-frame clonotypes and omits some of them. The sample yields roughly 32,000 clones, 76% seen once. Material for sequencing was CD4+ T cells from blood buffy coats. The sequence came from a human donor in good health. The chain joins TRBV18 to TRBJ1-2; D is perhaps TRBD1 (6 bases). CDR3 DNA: TGTGCCAGCTCTCCTCAAGGGGGAAACTATGGCTACACCTTC. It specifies CASSPQGGNYGYTF.